Listed below are T cell receptor beta chains from one sample, sequenced in a study of blood T cells in healthy people across ages. A single record per CDR3 protein comes from TCRdb applying MiXCR to the 5' RACE reads. Found here are hundreds of thousands of distinct CDR3 sequences, roughly 41% of them singletons; the top ten hold 20% to 25%. Input material: blood. All receptors derive from an older woman in good health. CDR3s include the opening cysteine and the closing phenylalanine or tryptophan. A D gene is named only where the DNA matches it firmly. Where a row states a size, it is once, few, many or the class of an expanded clone; other rows omit it.

V	size	D	J	length	DNA	CDR3
TRBV11-3	few	TRBD2	TRBJ2-7	15	TGTGCCAGCAGTTTAGTACTAAGCGGGACCAATGAGCAGTACTTC	CASSLVLSGTNEQYF
TRBV20-1	.	.	TRBJ2-7	16	TGCAGTGCTAGAGGACCCGGGGCGGGGGCTCTCTACGAGCAGTACTTC	CSARGPGAGALYEQYF
TRBV20-1	.	.	TRBJ1-6	15	TGCAGTGCTAGCGAGGCCCGGCGCGGGAATTCACCCCTCCACTTT	CSASEARRGNSPLHF
TRBV13	.	TRBD2	TRBJ2-7	16	TGTGCCAGCAGCTTAGCGTGGGGGGGGTCAAGCTACGAGCAGTACTTC	CASSLAWGGSSYEQYF
TRBV27	.	TRBD2	TRBJ2-7	14	TGTGCCAGCAGTTTGGTCGCGGGGGGGAACGAGCAGTACTTC	CASSLVAGGNEQYF
TRBV5-5	few	TRBD2	TRBJ2-6	18	TGTGCCAGCAGCTTGGCTAGCGGGGCTAGCTCTGGGGCCAACGTCCTGACTTTC	CASSLASGASSGANVLTF
TRBV7-2	few	.	TRBJ2-5	15	TGTGCCAGCAGCGACCGGACCCAAACTCAAGAGACCCAGTACTTC	CASSDRTQTQETQYF
TRBV6-5	few	.	TRBJ2-3	13	TGTGCCAGCATCGACAGCTCTACAGATACGCAGTATTTT	CASIDSSTDTQYF
TRBV5-6	.	.	TRBJ1-2	14	TGTGCCAGCAGCTCGGGCAGGGGTAAATATGGCTACACCTTC	CASSSGRGKYGYTF
TRBV12-3/TRBV12-4	.	.	TRBJ2-3	14	TGTGCCAGCAGGCACGGAGGGAACACAGATACGCAGTATTTT	CASRHGGNTDTQYF
TRBV20-1	once	.	TRBJ2-3	13	TGCAGTGCTCCCCGACAGTACACAGATACGCAGTATTTT	CSAPRQYTDTQYF
TRBV25-1	.	TRBD2	TRBJ2-7	15	TGTGCCAGCAGTGAGGGGGGACTAAACTACAATGAGCAGTACTTC	CASSEGGLNYNEQYF
TRBV28	.	TRBD2	TRBJ2-6	18	TGTGCCAGCAGGATTGGTGCTAGCGGGAGGTCTGGGGCCAACGTCCTGACTTTC	CASRIGASGRSGANVLTF
TRBV20-1	.	.	TRBJ2-1	13	TGCAGTGCCCGGCCCACAGTAGGGAATGAGCAGTTCTTC	CSARPTVGNEQFF
TRBV4-2	.	.	TRBJ2-1	16	TGTGCCAGCAGCCAAATTGACGGGAGCTCCTACAATGAGCAGTTCTTC	CASSQIDGSSYNEQFF
TRBV28	.	.	TRBJ2-6	14	TGTGCCAGCACGGGGAGCTCTGGGGCCAACGTCCTGACTTTC	CASTGSSGANVLTF
TRBV6-5	many	TRBD2	TRBJ2-3	16	TGTGCCAGCAGTTACTCGCTAGCGGGAGCCCCCGATACGCAGTATTTT	CASSYSLAGAPDTQYF
TRBV5-1	.	.	TRBJ2-5	14	TGCGCCAGCAGCTCCCATTTCAACCAGGAGACCCAGTACTTC	CASSSHFNQETQYF
TRBV6-6	few	TRBD1	TRBJ2-6	16	TGTGCCAGCAGTTCGTCGACAGGGACGGGGGCCAACGTCCTGACTTTC	CASSSSTGTGANVLTF
TRBV9	many	.	TRBJ2-7	16	TGTGCCAGCAGCGGCGCGGGACAGCCTTTTGGGGGGGAGCAGTACTTC	CASSGAGQPFGGEQYF
TRBV4-2	.	TRBD1	TRBJ1-5	16	TGTGCCAGCAGCCAAGTGACGGGACAGAAGTATCAGCCCCAGCATTTT	CASSQVTGQKYQPQHF
TRBV3-1	once	.	TRBJ2-2	13	TGTGCCAGCAGCCCCCTTGTGTCCGGGGAGCTGTTTTTT	CASSPLVSGELFF
TRBV27	.	.	TRBJ1-1	12	TGTGCCAGCAGTTTATCCCGCGTTGAAGCTTTCTTT	CASSLSRVEAFF
TRBV2	once	.	TRBJ2-7	13	TGTGCCAGCAGTGAAATACTAGCTCCCGAGCAGTACTTC	CASSEILAPEQYF
TRBV7-8	few	TRBD1	TRBJ2-5	15	TGTGCCAGCAGGCCCTCCAGGGGGCGCCAAGAGACCCAGTACTTC	CASRPSRGRQETQYF
TRBV4-1	.	TRBD1	TRBJ2-7	15	TGCGCCAGCAGCCATCGGGACAGTGACGCCTACGAGCAGTACTTC	CASSHRDSDAYEQYF
TRBV20-1	few	.	TRBJ1-4	14	TGCAGTGCTAGAGGTGATCCAACTAATGAAAAACTGTTTTTT	CSARGDPTNEKLFF
TRBV28	.	TRBD1	TRBJ1-6	17	TGTGCCAGCAGCCTCGTCTCGACAGGGGGCAGGAGGTCACCCCTCCACTTT	CASSLVSTGGRRSPLHF
TRBV14	few	.	TRBJ1-2	13	TGTGCCAGCAGCCAAGGAGGCGGGCTTGGCTACACCTTC	CASSQGGGLGYTF
TRBV4-1	.	.	TRBJ1-2	15	TGCGCCAGCAGCCAAGGGGACGGCCCCTATTATGGCTACACCTTC	CASSQGDGPYYGYTF
TRBV4-3	.	TRBD2	TRBJ2-7	16	TGCGCCAGCAGCCAAGCGCCTAGCGGGAGTCAAGATGAGCAGTACTTC	CASSQAPSGSQDEQYF
TRBV11-3	.	.	TRBJ2-3	13	TGTGCCAGCAGCTTTGCGGCGGGAGATACGCAGTATTTT	CASSFAAGDTQYF